These T cell receptor beta chains were read from a single sample in a study of T cells in Graves' hyperthyroidism and ophthalmopathy. TCRdb used MiXCR to reprocess the multiplex PCR reads, holding one entry per CDR3 protein. The sample carries fewer than 550,000 distinct CDR3 sequences, 15% to 18% recorded once. The sample comprised blood. The receptors shown here come from a woman under 30 with Graves' hyperthyroidism. The CDR3 runs from the conserved cysteine through the conserved F or W. Fields, in order: V gene, clone size, J gene, D gene, CDR3 protein, CDR3 DNA. D genes are given only for firm matches. Clone size is shown for a subset of rows, as once, few, many or a class of expanded clone.

v_call: TRBV12-3/TRBV12-4; clone_size: many; j_call: TRBJ1-1; d_call: TRBD1; cdr3_aa: CASSGWDRGGITEAFF; cdr3_nt: TGTGCCAGCAGCGGATGGGACAGGGGTGGGATCACTGAAGCTTTCTTT
v_call: TRBV9; clone_size: .; j_call: TRBJ1-1; d_call: .; cdr3_aa: CASSAEGPLLWSTEAFF; cdr3_nt: TGTGCCAGCAGCGCCGAAGGCCCTCTTCTTTGGTCCACTGAAGCTTTCTTT
v_call: TRBV7-6; clone_size: once; j_call: TRBJ2-7; d_call: .; cdr3_aa: CASSLSRTAYEQYF; cdr3_nt: TGTGCCAGCAGCTTAAGTCGCACCGCCTATGAGCAGTACTTC
v_call: TRBV5-1; clone_size: many; j_call: TRBJ2-7; d_call: TRBD1; cdr3_aa: CASRRDRGPDEQYF; cdr3_nt: TGCGCCAGCAGGCGAGACAGGGGACCCGACGAGCAGTACTTC
v_call: TRBV7-4; clone_size: many; j_call: TRBJ1-5; d_call: .; cdr3_aa: CASSAPPGQGLSWPQHF; cdr3_nt: TGTGCCAGCAGCGCCCCCCCCGGCCAGGGGCTATCGTGGCCCCAGCATTTT
v_call: TRBV4-3; clone_size: few; j_call: TRBJ2-6; d_call: TRBD2; cdr3_aa: CASSQETAGGAGANVLTF; cdr3_nt: TGCGCCAGCAGCCAAGAAACGGCGGGGGGCGCTGGGGCCAACGTCCTGACTTTC
v_call: TRBV7-9; clone_size: many; j_call: TRBJ2-3; d_call: .; cdr3_aa: CASSPGDIRVSDTQYF; cdr3_nt: TGTGCCAGCAGCCCGGGGGACATAAGGGTGTCAGATACGCAGTATTTT
v_call: TRBV11-2; clone_size: many; j_call: TRBJ2-5; d_call: .; cdr3_aa: CASSRGGSNLQETQYF; cdr3_nt: TGTGCCAGCAGCCGTGGCGGCAGTAACCTCCAAGAGACCCAGTACTTC
v_call: TRBV2; clone_size: many; j_call: TRBJ2-7; d_call: TRBD2; cdr3_aa: CASIGTSAYEQYF; cdr3_nt: TGTGCCAGCATTGGGACTAGCGCCTACGAGCAGTACTTC
v_call: TRBV25-1; clone_size: .; j_call: TRBJ2-7; d_call: .; cdr3_aa: CASSDPRAGTYEQYF; cdr3_nt: TGTGCCAGCAGTGACCCAAGGGCAGGAACCTACGAGCAGTACTTC
v_call: TRBV2; clone_size: many; j_call: TRBJ2-3; d_call: .; cdr3_aa: CASSVQADTQYF; cdr3_nt: TGTGCCAGCAGTGTACAGGCAGATACGCAGTATTTT
v_call: TRBV25-1; clone_size: few; j_call: TRBJ2-1; d_call: TRBD1; cdr3_aa: CASSDWDRGSSYNEQFF; cdr3_nt: TGTGCCAGCAGTGATTGGGACAGGGGTAGCTCCTACAATGAGCAGTTCTTC
v_call: TRBV28; clone_size: many; j_call: TRBJ2-3; d_call: TRBD1; cdr3_aa: CASRETKDRVIGTDTQYF; cdr3_nt: TGTGCCAGCAGAGAAACCAAGGACAGGGTGATTGGCACAGATACGCAGTATTTT
v_call: TRBV4-2; clone_size: few; j_call: TRBJ2-1; d_call: .; cdr3_aa: CASSQDLLGTRPREQFF; cdr3_nt: TGTGCCAGCAGCCAAGATTTGCTCGGGACTCGGCCCCGGGAGCAGTTCTTC
v_call: TRBV9; clone_size: .; j_call: TRBJ1-2; d_call: .; cdr3_aa: CASSGFGGYKFGYGYTF; cdr3_nt: TGTGCCAGCAGCGGGTTTGGGGGGTACAAGTTTGGCTATGGCTACACCTTC
v_call: TRBV2; clone_size: many; j_call: TRBJ1-2; d_call: .; cdr3_aa: CASRRQEHYGYTF; cdr3_nt: TGTGCCAGCAGAAGACAGGAACACTATGGCTACACCTTC
v_call: TRBV18; clone_size: many; j_call: TRBJ1-1; d_call: .; cdr3_aa: CASSLGDWGAFF; cdr3_nt: TGTGCCAGCTCACTGGGTGACTGGGGAGCTTTCTTT
v_call: TRBV19; clone_size: few; j_call: TRBJ1-1; d_call: TRBD1; cdr3_aa: CASSKGADTEAFF; cdr3_nt: TGTGCCAGTAGTAAGGGGGCTGACACTGAAGCTTTCTTT
v_call: TRBV4-1; clone_size: .; j_call: TRBJ1-1; d_call: .; cdr3_aa: CASSQLGLNTEAFF; cdr3_nt: TGCGCCAGCAGCCAGCTAGGGTTGAACACTGAAGCTTTCTTT
v_call: TRBV29-1; clone_size: few; j_call: TRBJ2-1; d_call: TRBD2; cdr3_aa: CSVSGRGLAGANEQFF; cdr3_nt: TGCAGCGTTTCAGGGAGGGGACTAGCGGGAGCCAATGAGCAGTTCTTC
v_call: TRBV28; clone_size: many; j_call: TRBJ2-5; d_call: .; cdr3_aa: CASSSSGVETQYF; cdr3_nt: TGTGCCAGCAGTTCCTCGGGGGTGGAGACCCAGTACTTC
v_call: TRBV20-1; clone_size: .; j_call: TRBJ2-2; d_call: .; cdr3_aa: CSATGLGGRSGELFF; cdr3_nt: TGCAGTGCTACGGGGTTGGGGGGGCGCTCCGGGGAGCTGTTTTTT
v_call: TRBV11-2; clone_size: many; j_call: TRBJ1-1; d_call: TRBD1; cdr3_aa: CASSEQGLNTEAFF; cdr3_nt: TGTGCCAGCAGCGAACAGGGGCTGAACACTGAAGCTTTCTTT